This is a list of T cell receptor beta chains from one sample in a study of regulatory T cells in long-lasting Graves disease. TCRdb re-called the multiplex PCR reads through MiXCR, storing one row per CDR3 protein. The table includes approximately 270,000 distinct CDR3 sequences, approximately 20% detected once. This same sample was also taken into another study, of T cells in Graves' hyperthyroidism and ophthalmopathy.

This specimen was peripheral blood mononuclear cells (PBMCs), taken at new diagnosis, from a patient treated with antithyroid drugs. These receptors were taken from a woman aged 25-40 years with Graves disease. Each CDR3 is given with its conserved first and last residue. A D gene is named only where the DNA matches it firmly. Not all rows give a size; the values are once, few, many and, for expanded clones, a class.

d_call | clone_size | cdr3_length | v_call | cdr3_aa
TRBD2 | many | 15 | TRBV10-1 | CASSETSGGPSEQFF
TRBD2 | NA | 16 | TRBV12-3/TRBV12-4 | CASSPLAGGLYNEQFF
NA | many | 15 | TRBV19 | CASSPQGRGTYEQYF
NA | many | 15 | TRBV6-1 | CASSPRGLGGNTIYF
NA | many | 16 | TRBV20-1 | CSALPQGRSENTEAFF
NA | many | 17 | TRBV9 | CASSSEGRGGENEKLFF
NA | many | 19 | TRBV5-6 | CASDGGPLHRAGSTDTQYF
TRBD2 | NA | 16 | TRBV7-2 | CASSGLTSGTSYEQYF
TRBD1 | few | 16 | TRBV7-9 | CASSPRDRTMNTEAFF
NA | many | 13 | TRBV15 | CATSRDPPDTQYF
NA | many | 13 | TRBV20-1 | CSAPVDFADTQYF
NA | NA | 14 | TRBV19 | CASIQGDSGNTIYF
TRBD1 | NA | 16 | TRBV6-5 | CASSYSGQGGTYEQYF
NA | few | 15 | TRBV5-4 | CASSLAAASDNEQFF
NA | many | 14 | TRBV7-9 | CASSTGGPLSEQYF
NA | many | 12 | TRBV7-9 | CASSLEVGELFF
TRBD1 | NA | 15 | TRBV12-3/TRBV12-4 | CASSLASGGKEKLFF
NA | many | 13 | TRBV3-1 | CASSQEQRSEAFF
NA | NA | 16 | TRBV4-3 | CASSQALGRIQETQYF
NA | many | 16 | TRBV11-2 | CASSLSLTAANYGYTF
NA | many | 14 | TRBV27 | CASSLLGISYEQYF
NA | few | 15 | TRBV6-1 | CASIRGGAGGSPLHF
NA | NA | 15 | TRBV30 | CAWRDPGPHTGELFF
NA | many | 13 | TRBV20-1 | CSARGTAHYGYTF
TRBD1 | few | 13 | TRBV19 | CASSMTGYHEQFF
NA | many | 16 | TRBV7-6 | CASSLGTTMRPGELFF
TRBD1 | many | 13 | TRBV12-3/TRBV12-4 | CASSLSGGGGYTF
TRBD2 | NA | 17 | TRBV2 | CASSRVAGAGSYNEQFF
TRBD1 | many | 13 | TRBV20-1 | CSAPMTGMGEAFF
NA | many | 14 | TRBV5-1 | CASSLQGASGGYTF
NA | many | 13 | TRBV6-1 | CASRTGLNTEAFF
NA | many | 12 | TRBV20-1 | CSARSGDEKLFF
NA | many | 13 | TRBV20-1 | CSASGHLGEKLFF
NA | many | 13 | TRBV3-1 | CASSRDRHGEQYF
NA | many | 14 | TRBV27 | CASTPRGANYGYTF
NA | NA | 16 | TRBV20-1 | CSARKVWVRGSDTQYF
NA | once | 14 | TRBV2 | CASSLIHSYNEQFF
NA | NA | 17 | TRBV7-8 | CASSSRGGVVPYNEQFF
TRBD2 | many | 16 | TRBV7-2 | CASSSRSGGLTDTQYF